Listed below are T cell receptor beta chains from one sample, sequenced in a study of cytomegalovirus exposure and HLA in healthy donors. Sequenced by immunoSEQ multiplex PCR; TCRdb stores in-frame clones only, minus some. The sample lists roughly 100,000 clones; 60% to 70% were seen once. Sequenced input: PBMCs. These receptors were collected from a woman between 45 and 65 years old in good health and CMV-seronegative. Both conserved end residues are part of each CDR3. The D gene is left open where the match is weak. Rows may omit the clone size; those that give it use once, few, many or a size class.

- TRBJ2-7 TRBV2 TRBD1 CASMRDRAFSYEQYF TGTGCCAGCATGAGGGACAGGGCGTTCTCCTACGAGCAGTACTTC
once TRBJ2-3 TRBV6-5 - CASSYSDSLGTDTQYF TGTGCCAGCAGTTACTCGGACAGTTTGGGCACAGATACGCAGTATTTT
- TRBJ2-5 TRBV7-9 - CASKISGQETQYF TGTGCCAGCAAGATAAGCGGACAAGAGACCCAGTACTTC
- TRBJ2-1 TRBV4-3 - CASSQGVGGYNEQFF TGCGCCAGCAGCCAAGGGGTTGGAGGTTACAATGAGCAGTTCTTC
- TRBJ1-4 TRBV6-6 - CASSTGISEKLFF TGTGCCAGCAGTACAGGGATTAGTGAAAAACTGTTTTTT
- TRBJ2-1 TRBV4-1 TRBD1 CASSQGDRDYNEQFF TGCGCCAGCAGCCAAGGGGACAGGGACTACAATGAGCAGTTCTTC
few TRBJ2-5 TRBV7-2 TRBD2 CASSTKGLLAGVEETQYF TGTGCCAGCAGCACGAAGGGTTTACTAGCGGGAGTAGAAGAGACCCAGTACTTC
- TRBJ1-5 TRBV19 - CASSPQAGGLGSNQPQHF TGTGCCAGTAGCCCCCAGGCCGGGGGTTTGGGGAGCAATCAGCCCCAGCATTTT
- TRBJ2-7 TRBV5-1 TRBD2 CASSPTLLAADYEQYF TGCGCCAGCAGCCCTACCCTACTAGCGGCCGACTACGAGCAGTACTTC
- TRBJ2-5 TRBV21-1 - CASSKGRIGLAGVEHPQETQYF TGTGCCAGCAGCAAAGGGAGGATTGGGCTAGCGGGAGTTGAACACCCGCAAGAGACCCAGTACTTC
- TRBJ1-4 TRBV9 - CASSVEGRGEKLFF TGTGCCAGCAGCGTAGAAGGGCGGGGTGAAAAACTGTTTTTT
- TRBJ1-4 TRBV4-1 - CASSQGELEKLFF TGCGCCAGCAGCCAAGGTGAACTGGAAAAACTGTTTTTT
- TRBJ2-6 TRBV4-3 - CASSQAWEAGANVLTF TGCGCCAGCAGCCAAGCATGGGAGGCTGGGGCCAACGTCCTGACTTTC
- TRBJ1-4 TRBV13 - CASSSSFSEKLFF TGTGCCAGCAGCTCGAGTTTTAGTGAAAAACTGTTTTTT
- TRBJ2-5 TRBV10-3 TRBD1 CAISEPSGDRAQETQYF TGTGCCATCAGTGAGCCATCAGGTGACAGGGCCCAAGAGACCCAGTACTTC
- TRBJ1-1 TRBV5-1 TRBD1 CASSDQGGNTEAFF TGCGCCAGCAGCGATCAGGGGGGGAACACTGAAGCTTTCTTT
few TRBJ2-3 TRBV7-2 - CASSSHGGAANTDTQYF TGTGCCAGCAGCTCCCATGGCGGGGCCGCAAACACAGATACGCAGTATTTT
- TRBJ1-5 TRBV7-8 - CASSGLGGISNQPQHF TGTGCCAGCAGCGGCTTAGGGGGTATAAGCAATCAGCCCCAGCATTTT